The rows below give T cell receptor beta chains drawn from one sample of a study of blood T cells in healthy people across ages. TCRdb used MiXCR to reprocess the 5' RACE reads, holding one entry per CDR3 protein. This sample yields 550,000 to 750,000 distinct CDR3 sequences, of which under 25% are seen a single time; under 4% belongs to the top ten. Specimen: blood. The receptors derive from a man in his 70s in good health. CDR3s include the opening cysteine and the closing phenylalanine or tryptophan. D genes are given only for firm matches. Only part of the rows carry a size: once, few, many, or a class if the clone is expanded.

d_call: NA
clone_size: NA
j_call: TRBJ2-2
v_call: TRBV10-3
cdr3_nt: TGTGCCATCAGTGAGGGGCGGACTGGAGGCACCGGGGAGCTGTTTTTT
cdr3_aa: CAISEGRTGGTGELFF

d_call: TRBD2
clone_size: few
j_call: TRBJ2-1
v_call: TRBV5-1
cdr3_nt: TGCGCCAGCAGCTACGGGAGGCCCCCCAATGAGCAGTTCTTC
cdr3_aa: CASSYGRPPNEQFF

d_call: NA
clone_size: few
j_call: TRBJ2-1
v_call: TRBV20-1
cdr3_nt: TGCAGTGCTAACGATTTGGGTTACAATGAGCAGTTCTTC
cdr3_aa: CSANDLGYNEQFF

d_call: TRBD1
clone_size: few
j_call: TRBJ2-1
v_call: TRBV7-2
cdr3_nt: TGTGCCAGCAGCTTAGAGGCAGTGGGGCAGGGGGTTAGGAATGAGCAGTTCTTC
cdr3_aa: CASSLEAVGQGVRNEQFF

d_call: TRBD2
clone_size: few
j_call: TRBJ2-4
v_call: TRBV20-1
cdr3_nt: TGCAGTGCTTCCTTAGCGGGAGAGGCGTTGGCCAAAAACATTCAGTACTTC
cdr3_aa: CSASLAGEALAKNIQYF

d_call: NA
clone_size: few
j_call: TRBJ2-7
v_call: TRBV24-1
cdr3_nt: TGTGCCACCAGCGATGGGCCGGGACGGAACGCTCAGTACTTC
cdr3_aa: CATSDGPGRNAQYF

d_call: NA
clone_size: many
j_call: TRBJ2-4
v_call: TRBV29-1
cdr3_nt: TGCAGCGTTGAGAAGGGACCCATTCAGTACTTC
cdr3_aa: CSVEKGPIQYF

d_call: NA
clone_size: few
j_call: TRBJ2-2
v_call: TRBV29-1
cdr3_nt: TGCAGCGTTGAAAGAGATAACACCGGGGAGCTGTTTTTT
cdr3_aa: CSVERDNTGELFF

d_call: TRBD1
clone_size: NA
j_call: TRBJ2-5
v_call: TRBV9
cdr3_nt: TGTGCCAGCAGCGTAGAGGGACAGACAAACCAAGAGACCCAGTACTTC
cdr3_aa: CASSVEGQTNQETQYF

d_call: NA
clone_size: few
j_call: TRBJ1-4
v_call: TRBV7-6
cdr3_nt: TGTGCCAGCAGCACATTGGGAGGGGTCGGCGAAAAACTGTTTTTT
cdr3_aa: CASSTLGGVGEKLFF

d_call: NA
clone_size: few
j_call: TRBJ2-7
v_call: TRBV7-2
cdr3_nt: TGTGCCAGCAGCCTAGGACGAGGGAGAAACCACTACGAGCAGTACTTC
cdr3_aa: CASSLGRGRNHYEQYF

d_call: TRBD1
clone_size: NA
j_call: TRBJ2-1
v_call: TRBV7-2
cdr3_nt: TGTGCCAGCAGCTCGGACAGGGGTGGTGAGCAGTTCTTC
cdr3_aa: CASSSDRGGEQFF

d_call: NA
clone_size: NA
j_call: TRBJ2-1
v_call: TRBV5-1
cdr3_nt: TGCGCCAGCAGCTTGGCTCAGCGGGAGCAGTTCTTC
cdr3_aa: CASSLAQREQFF

d_call: NA
clone_size: NA
j_call: TRBJ2-3
v_call: TRBV2
cdr3_nt: TGTGCCAGCAGTAAGGGACTCCCGAGGGATACGCAGTATTTT
cdr3_aa: CASSKGLPRDTQYF

d_call: TRBD2
clone_size: few
j_call: TRBJ2-5
v_call: TRBV6-2/TRBV6-3
cdr3_nt: TGTGCCAGCAGTCTAGCGGGAGGGTTGGTAGAGACCCAGTACTTC
cdr3_aa: CASSLAGGLVETQYF

d_call: NA
clone_size: NA
j_call: TRBJ2-7
v_call: TRBV25-1
cdr3_nt: TGTGCCAGCAGTGAAAGCGGGCTGGGGACCACCCGCTACGAGCAGTACTTC
cdr3_aa: CASSESGLGTTRYEQYF

d_call: NA
clone_size: many
j_call: TRBJ2-7
v_call: TRBV6-2/TRBV6-3
cdr3_nt: TGTGCCAGCATTCCCGAGGGCAGTTCCTACGAGCAGTACTTC
cdr3_aa: CASIPEGSSYEQYF

d_call: TRBD2
clone_size: few
j_call: TRBJ2-1
v_call: TRBV11-1
cdr3_nt: TGTGCCAGCAGCTTAATCCTAGCGGGAGTAGATGAGCAGTTCTTC
cdr3_aa: CASSLILAGVDEQFF

d_call: NA
clone_size: NA
j_call: TRBJ2-5
v_call: TRBV3-1
cdr3_nt: TGTGCCAGCAGCCAAAGGTCAGAGACCCAGTACTTC
cdr3_aa: CASSQRSETQYF

d_call: NA
clone_size: NA
j_call: TRBJ2-4
v_call: TRBV28
cdr3_nt: TGTGCCAGCATGGAGGGGCTGGCCAAAAACATTCAGTACTTC
cdr3_aa: CASMEGLAKNIQYF

d_call: NA
clone_size: NA
j_call: TRBJ2-3
v_call: TRBV7-2
cdr3_nt: TGTGCCAGCAGCTTAGCCGGGAGCCCCGCCGGAGATACGCAGTATTTT
cdr3_aa: CASSLAGSPAGDTQYF

d_call: TRBD1
clone_size: NA
j_call: TRBJ2-7
v_call: TRBV19
cdr3_nt: TGTGCCAGTAGTATTGGACAGGGCCGCTACGAGCAGTACTTC
cdr3_aa: CASSIGQGRYEQYF

d_call: TRBD2
clone_size: NA
j_call: TRBJ2-1
v_call: TRBV20-1
cdr3_nt: TGCAGTGCTAGGACTAGCGAGTACAATGAGCAGTTCTTC
cdr3_aa: CSARTSEYNEQFF

d_call: NA
clone_size: NA
j_call: TRBJ2-7
v_call: TRBV6-2/TRBV6-3
cdr3_nt: TGTGCCAGCAGTTACAAAGGGTCTGGCGAGCAGTACTTC
cdr3_aa: CASSYKGSGEQYF

d_call: TRBD1
clone_size: few
j_call: TRBJ2-5
v_call: TRBV24-1
cdr3_nt: TGTGCCACCAGTGATTCCGCCGGGACAGGGGAGGAGACCCAGTACTTC
cdr3_aa: CATSDSAGTGEETQYF

d_call: NA
clone_size: once
j_call: TRBJ2-5
v_call: TRBV4-1
cdr3_nt: TGCGCCAGCAGCCAAGTCATGAGACAAGAGACCCAGTACTTC
cdr3_aa: CASSQVMRQETQYF

d_call: NA
clone_size: NA
j_call: TRBJ2-3
v_call: TRBV11-2
cdr3_nt: TGTGCCAGCAGCCCTACAGTTTCAGGGGTTGCAGATACGCAGTATTTT
cdr3_aa: CASSPTVSGVADTQYF

d_call: TRBD2
clone_size: NA
j_call: TRBJ2-2
v_call: TRBV3-1
cdr3_nt: TGTGCCAGCAGCGGCGGACTAGCGAACACCGGGGAGCTGTTTTTT
cdr3_aa: CASSGGLANTGELFF

d_call: NA
clone_size: NA
j_call: TRBJ2-5
v_call: TRBV2
cdr3_nt: TGTGCCGGAAAGACATCCCTCTCGGGGCAGTACTTC
cdr3_aa: CAGKTSLSGQYF

d_call: TRBD1
clone_size: few
j_call: TRBJ2-7
v_call: TRBV20-1
cdr3_nt: TGCAGTGCTAGAAGCCCTTCAGGGACAGGGGGTATGGTAGCCTACGAGCAGTACTTC
cdr3_aa: CSARSPSGTGGMVAYEQYF

d_call: NA
clone_size: NA
j_call: TRBJ2-3
v_call: TRBV27
cdr3_nt: TGTGCCAGCAGTTTCCCCCTAAGGGGCACAGATACGCAGTATTTT
cdr3_aa: CASSFPLRGTDTQYF

d_call: NA
clone_size: few
j_call: TRBJ2-3
v_call: TRBV29-1
cdr3_nt: TGCAGCGTGGCTGGCTGGGGGGCTTCAGATACGCAGTATTTT
cdr3_aa: CSVAGWGASDTQYF

d_call: NA
clone_size: few
j_call: TRBJ2-1
v_call: TRBV2
cdr3_nt: TGTGCCACACATCAGGGTCCCTACAATGAGCAGTTCTTC
cdr3_aa: CATHQGPYNEQFF

d_call: NA
clone_size: NA
j_call: TRBJ2-3
v_call: TRBV12-3/TRBV12-4
cdr3_nt: TGTGCCAGCAGTTTTGGATCGGCTAGCCTCCCAGATACGCAGTATTTT
cdr3_aa: CASSFGSASLPDTQYF

d_call: NA
clone_size: NA
j_call: TRBJ2-5
v_call: TRBV11-2
cdr3_nt: TGTGCCAGCAGCTTAGATACGTTGGAGACCCAGTACTTC
cdr3_aa: CASSLDTLETQYF

d_call: NA
clone_size: NA
j_call: TRBJ1-1
v_call: TRBV6-2/TRBV6-3
cdr3_nt: TGTGCCAGCAGTTTTGGTTTACTTACGAACACTGAAGCTTTCTTT
cdr3_aa: CASSFGLLTNTEAFF

d_call: NA
clone_size: many
j_call: TRBJ2-1
v_call: TRBV29-1
cdr3_nt: TGCAGCGAGAAGACTAGTGGAAATGAGCAGTTCTTC
cdr3_aa: CSEKTSGNEQFF

d_call: NA
clone_size: once
j_call: TRBJ2-4
v_call: TRBV20-1
cdr3_nt: TGCAGTGCGGTACAGGTAGCCAAAAACATTCCGTACTTC
cdr3_aa: CSAVQVAKNIPYF

d_call: TRBD2
clone_size: many
j_call: TRBJ2-3
v_call: TRBV29-1
cdr3_nt: TGCAGCGCTTCTAGCGGGAGGCCGTCAGATACGCAGTATTTT
cdr3_aa: CSASSGRPSDTQYF

d_call: TRBD2
clone_size: once
j_call: TRBJ2-7
v_call: TRBV2
cdr3_nt: TGTGCCAGCATCCTTTTGGGAGCGGGAGGGAGCAGCGAGCAGTACTTC
cdr3_aa: CASILLGAGGSSEQYF

d_call: TRBD2
clone_size: NA
j_call: TRBJ2-7
v_call: TRBV30
cdr3_nt: TGTGCCTGGAGTTCTGGTGGGAGGGTGTGGTACGAGCAGTACTTC
cdr3_aa: CAWSSGGRVWYEQYF